This record concerns one TCR beta chain sequence. As yet, its antigen is unknown. These data originate in a study of cytomegalovirus exposure and HLA in healthy donors. Study background: The study placed less than 90% of its 398 genotyped donors in the Caucasian-associated ancestry cluster. Findings of the study overall: High specificity and sensitivity for cytomegalovirus status were reported for the classifier.

60 Vbeta and 13 Jbeta primers were used in PCR. Profiling relied on immunoSEQ multiplex PCR, and the TCRdb table lists in-frame clones only, not all of them. The data contain about 150,000 clones, 75% of them singletons. The junction had 4 bases not matched to a gene; V was cut back by 0 bases and J by 7 bases. The CDR3 has 16 residues. CDR1 and CDR2 (germline): SNHLY, FYNNEI. While unrecorded immune exposures were likely, the donors were nominally healthy when sampled. Sequenced: PBMCs. The sequence was collected from a man aged 30 to 39 in good health and CMV-seronegative. This chain uses TRBV2 with TRBJ2-2; 11 bases agree with TRBD2. CDR3 residues: CASSEADSGGDGELFF. Written as DNA, the CDR3 is TGTGCCAGCAGTGAAGCGGATAGCGGGGGGGACGGGGAGCTGTTTTTT.